What follows are 3 T cell receptor beta chains derived from one specimen sequenced in a study of blood T cells in healthy people across ages. Sample-barcoded 5' priming and a J-beta primer mix drove a second PCR of roughly 6 to 12 cycles. MiXCR, applied by TCRdb to the 5' RACE reads, yields one record per CDR3 protein. This sample has about 940,000 distinct CDR3 sequences, with roughly 43% found just once. Sequenced material: blood. These receptor sequences come from a young man in good health.

This clonotype has only a few counts. This rearrangement joins TRBV27 to TRBJ2-1; possibly TRBD2 for D (7 bases). The CDR3 length is 13 residues. Between the trimmed V and J ends, which lost 7 bases and 9 bases, there was a span of 16 bases. Germline V gene data show CDR1 as MNHEY and CDR2 as SMNVEV (reference sequence). CDR3 bases: TGTGCCAGCACCGGGCGGGGGCAAGGTGAGCAGTTCTTC. It specifies CASTGRGQGEQFF.

The V gene is TRBV27, the J gene TRBJ2-7; possibly TRBD1 for D (5 bases). Germline values: CDR1 MNHEY, CDR2 SMNVEV (reference sequence). Trimming shortened V by 6 bases and J by 2 bases, and 17 bases separated the two germline ends. The CDR3 is 15 amino acids. DNA of the CDR3: TGTGCCAGCAGCAAAGACAGTAACCTCCCCTACGAGCAGTACTTC. Residues: CASSKDSNLPYEQYF.

This chain connects TRBV7-3 to TRBJ1-1, with unresolved D. Germline CDR1 and CDR2: SGHTA and FQGTGA. The CDR3 length is 14 residues. V lost 3 bases and J 8 bases, leaving 16 bases between the germline ends. The CDR3 bases are TGTGCCAGCAGCTTGGGAGGCGGCGGACCCGAAGCTTTCTTT. Its translation: CASSLGGGGPEAFF.